The 30 T cell receptor beta chains in this list originate from one sample, sequenced in a study of PD-L1 blockade in urothelial cancer (dated 2017 in TCRdb). The library came from the immunoSEQ multiplex PCR assay. The clones in this table, taken by TCRdb from immuneACCESS, are in-frame only. Not every clone is retained; where verified, under half of the shortfall comes from an unresolved V gene, and the cause of the rest is unknown. The sample table records some 76,000 clones; 70% to 90% of these occur just once. The ten largest clones take up roughly 3.4% of the sample. The specimen was PBMCs, collected around atezolizumab (anti-PD-L1) treatment. The receptors come from a man between 60 and 70 years old with urothelial cancer.

The chain employs TRBV30 and TRBJ1-2, with a weak D call TRBD1 (6 bases). CDR3 length equals 12 residues. V was cut by 1 base and J by 4 bases, with 7 bases left in between. Germline values: CDR1 GTSNPN, CDR2 SVGIG (reference sequence). CDR3 nucleotides: TGTGCCTGGAGTGCACAGGGCTATGGCTACACCTTC. Translating it yields CAWSAQGYGYTF.

V usage is TRBV7-8 and J usage is TRBJ1-5, with TRBD1 matching over 7 bases. The CDR3 has 16 residues. V lost 1 base, J lost 4 bases, and 7 bases stayed unmatched. Germline V gene sequence: CDR1 SGHVS, CDR2 FQNEAQ. The CDR3 here is CASSLEGTALNQPQHF. For the CDR3, the DNA is TGTGCCAGCAGCTTAGAAGGGACAGCCTTAAATCAGCCCCAGCATTTT.

CDR3 nucleotides: TGTGCCAGCAGCTTGGCCTATAGCGGCCATAGCACAGATACGCAGTATTTT. This translates into CASSLAYSGHSTDTQYF. The V and J genes are TRBV5-6 and TRBJ2-3; D is possibly TRBD2 (6 bases). Per germline, CDR1 SGHDT and CDR2 YYEEEE. The CDR3 is made up of 17 amino acids. The V gene lost 0 bases and the J gene lost 0 bases, with 14 bases spanning the gap.

J is TRBJ2-7 and V is TRBV11-2; D is perhaps TRBD2 (5 bases). The germline gives CDR1 SGHAT, CDR2 FQNNGV. The CDR3 spans 16 residues. V lost 1 base to trimming and J lost 0 bases, with 13 bases between them. Here the CDR3 reads CASSLGRALSSYEQYF. DNA for the CDR3: TGTGCCAGCAGCTTAGGGCGGGCCCTTAGCTCCTACGAGCAGTACTTC.

The chain recombines TRBV12-5 with TRBJ1-2; D remains unclear. With 2 bases removed from V and 5 bases from J, the gap between germline ends came to 12 bases. This CDR3 has 14 amino acids. Germline values: CDR1 LGHNT, CDR2 FRNRAP. In DNA form, the CDR3 reads TGTGCTAGTGGTTTGTCCGACAAGCCATATGGCTACACCTTC. It is translated as CASGLSDKPYGYTF.

In nucleotides, the CDR3 is TGTGCCAGCAGTCGCGGCGATGAGCAGTTCTTC. This gives the protein CASSRGDEQFF. The chain combines TRBV11-2 with TRBJ2-1; D remains unclear. Germline-derived CDR1 and CDR2 are SGHAT and FQNNGV. Deletions cut 6 bases from V and 8 bases from J, with 8 bases between. This CDR3 contains 11 residues.

The chain is built from TRBV28 and TRBJ1-5; no clear D. Trimming removed 2 bases from V and 5 bases from J, with 19 bases in between. Germline assignment: CDR1 MDHEN and CDR2 SYDVKM. CDR3 length equals 17 residues. The CDR3 here is CASSLRFEAYGHQPQHF. The CDR3 DNA follows: TGTGCCAGCAGTTTAAGGTTTGAGGCCTATGGTCATCAGCCCCAGCATTTT.

This clone has a handful of counts. The rearrangement uses TRBV2 and TRBJ1-5; a possible D gene is TRBD1 (5 bases). V was clipped by 6 bases and J by 9 bases, with 12 bases between them. Germline V CDR1 and CDR2: SNHLY, FYNNEI. The CDR3 is 12 amino acids. As DNA, the CDR3 is TGTGCCAGCAGGACGACCCAGGGGCCCCAGCATTTT. It translates to CASRTTQGPQHF.

This chain joins TRBV5-5 and TRBJ1-1; TRBD1 might be the D (6 bases). Germline loops: CDR1 SGHKS, CDR2 YYEKEE (reference sequence). V shed 0 bases and J shed 0 bases, with 9 bases lying between them. The CDR3 covers 15 residues. The CDR3 bases are TGTGCCAGCAGCTTGGCGACAGGTATGAACACTGAAGCTTTCTTT. Protein sequence: CASSLATGMNTEAFF. The whole variable domain, remainder taken from reference TRBV5-5 and TRBJ1-1, is DAGVTQSPTHLIKTRGQQVTLRCSPISGHKSVSWYQQVLGQGPQFIFQYYEKEERGRGNFPDRFSARQFPNYSSELNVNALLLGDSALYLCASSLATGMNTEAFFGQGTRLTVV.

The chain employs TRBV16 and TRBJ2-7, with D maybe TRBD2 (5 bases). CDR1 and CDR2 from the germline V gene are KGHSY and FQNENV. This CDR3 is 13 amino acids long. V was pared by 2 bases and J by 2 bases, with 7 bases between. This CDR3 is CASSQGRAYEQYF. The CDR3 DNA reads as TGTGCCAGCAGCCAAGGGAGAGCCTACGAGCAGTACTTC.

This sequence joins TRBV19 and TRBJ2-4; D might be TRBD1 (5 bases). Trimming pared 5 bases from V and 2 bases from J, leaving 13 bases between. CDR1 and CDR2 (germline): LNHDA, SQIVND (reference sequence). The CDR3 covers 15 residues. This CDR3 reads CASSPTDISKNIQYF. The CDR3 DNA sequence: TGTGCCAGTAGTCCTACGGACATTTCCAAAAACATTCAGTACTTC.

This chain joins TRBV11-1 and TRBJ2-5; D is undetermined. CDR3 length equals 12 residues. The V gene's germline CDR1 is SGHAT and CDR2 FQDESV (reference sequence). V lost 5 bases, J lost 5 bases, and 9 bases lay in between. This CDR3 reads CASSPSDETQYF. CDR3 sequence (DNA): TGTGCCAGCAGCCCGAGCGACGAGACCCAGTACTTC.

The J gene is TRBJ1-1, the V gene TRBV7-2; TRBD1 matches at 9 bases. J gave up 1 base and V 5 bases, and 5 bases lay outside the gene matches. The germline CDR1 and CDR2 sequences are SGHTA and FQGNSA. The CDR3 totals 15 residues. The CDR3, as DNA: TGTGCCAGCAGCCGAGACAGGGGGGAGAACACTGAAGCTTTCTTT. Protein sequence: CASSRDRGENTEAFF.

The chain uses TRBV6-5 and TRBJ2-1; the D gene is possibly TRBD1 (5 bases). The CDR3 totals 12 residues. CDR1 MNHEY and CDR2 SVGAGI come from the germline V gene. Trimming took off 5 bases at V and 5 bases at J, with 7 bases between the two ends. CDR3 coding DNA: TGTGCCAGCAGTCCAGGGAACAATGAGCAGTTCTTC. This translates into CASSPGNNEQFF.

V is TRBV5-4 and J is TRBJ2-7, with D possibly being TRBD2 (6 bases). Trimming cost V 1 base and J 2 bases, with 16 bases left between them. The germline CDR1 and CDR2 sequences are SGHNT and YYREEE (reference sequence). The CDR3 length is 16 residues. The CDR3 here is CASSLRGTPPPYEQYF. DNA of the CDR3: TGTGCCAGCAGCTTGCGGGGGACTCCCCCTCCCTACGAGCAGTACTTC. The full variable domain, its missing parts supplied by reference TRBV5-4 and TRBJ2-7, is ETGVTQSPTHLIKTRGQQVTLRCSSQSGHNTVSWYQQALGQGPQFIFQYYREEENGRGNFPPRFSGLQFPNYSSELNVNALELDDSALYLCASSLRGTPPPYEQYFGPGTRLTVT.

V and J are TRBV6-6 and TRBJ2-1, with TRBD1 as a possible D gene (5 bases). V lost 7 bases to trimming and J lost 4 bases, with 14 bases between them. Per the germline V gene, CDR1 is MNHNY and CDR2 is SVGAGI (reference sequence). The CDR3 totals 14 residues. The CDR3 nucleotides read TGTGCCAGCACCACCCTCAGGGTATACAATGAGCAGTTCTTC. The encoded protein is CASTTLRVYNEQFF.

This chain links TRBV5-1 with TRBJ1-2, with a possible D match to TRBD1 (5 bases). The germline V and J ends were trimmed by 2 bases and 3 bases, with 11 bases remaining between them. CDR1 is SGHRS, CDR2 YFSETQ, per germline. This CDR3 is built from 14 residues. The CDR3 DNA follows: TGCGCCAGCAGCTTACAGGTTACGGACTATGGCTACACCTTC. This sequence encodes CASSLQVTDYGYTF.

The table lists this clone with a count of one. The chain carries TRBV27 and TRBJ2-4, with D possibly matching TRBD1 (6 bases). With 8 bases removed from V and 4 bases from J, the gap between germline ends came to 15 bases. Germline V gene lookup returns CDR1 MNHEY and CDR2 SMNVEV (reference sequence). This CDR3 region has 14 residues. CDR3 nucleotides: TGTGCCAGCGGCCCGGGACACGTTAAAAACATTCAGTACTTC. It translates to CASGPGHVKNIQYF.

V and J are TRBV7-7 and TRBJ2-3; 7 bases match TRBD2. Germline CDR1 is SSHAT and CDR2 is FNYEAQ (reference sequence). V shed 10 bases and J 1 base; nucleotides not matched to a gene: 8. The CDR3 consists of 14 residues. CDR3 in amino acids: CAMQRGVGTDTQYF. The CDR3 nucleotides are TGTGCCATGCAACGGGGGGTGGGCACAGATACGCAGTATTTT. The whole variable domain, filled in from reference TRBV7-7 and TRBJ2-3, reads GAGVSQSPRYKVTKRGQDVTLRCDPISSHATLYWYQQALGQGPEFLTYFNYEAQPDKSGLPSDRFSAERPEGSISTLTIQRTEQRDSAMYRCAMQRGVGTDTQYFGPGTRLTVL.

Written as DNA, the CDR3 is TGTGCCAGCAGGCCCGACAGGGTTGGCTTTAACTATGGCTACACCTTC. The encoded protein is CASRPDRVGFNYGYTF. The V gene is TRBV5-5, the J gene TRBJ1-2; the match to TRBD1 covers 7 bases. Trimming took 5 bases from V and 1 from J; bases not matched to a gene: 11. The CDR3 extends over 16 amino acids. Germline V gene sequence: CDR1 SGHKS, CDR2 YYEKEE (reference sequence).

This clone was seen only a few times. The genes are TRBV21-1 and TRBJ1-2; TRBD1, as called in the table, went unchecked against the DNA. TRBV21-1 is a pseudogene locus. The CDR3 consists of 15 residues. The CDR3 DNA reads as TGTGCCAGCAGCAAAGAGGACAGGGCCCGCTATGGCTACACCTTC. Translation: CASSKEDRARYGYTF.

The genes are TRBV6-5 and TRBJ2-3; 8 bases fit TRBD1. Per germline, CDR1 MNHEY and CDR2 SVGAGI. V gave up 5 bases and J gave up 1 base; unmatched junction bases: 2. CDR3 length equals 14 residues. CDR3 amino acids: CASSLDRGTDTQYF. As DNA, the CDR3 is TGTGCCAGCAGTCTGGACAGGGGCACAGATACGCAGTATTTT.

This clone was found a few times. The chain links TRBV5-1 to TRBJ2-2, with 14 bases matching TRBD2. V was clipped by 6 bases and J by 2 bases; unmatched bases: 6. The CDR3 has 17 residues. The germline gives CDR1 SGHRS, CDR2 YFSETQ. The chain's CDR3 is CASTGLAGGRNTGELFF. In DNA form, the CDR3 reads TGCGCCAGCACCGGACTAGCGGGGGGCCGAAACACCGGGGAGCTGTTTTTT.

The J gene is TRBJ1-3, the V gene TRBV6-5; a possible D gene is TRBD1 (5 bases). Germline CDR1 reads MNHEY; CDR2 reads SVGAGI. The CDR3 is 15 residues long. The V and J ends lost 7 bases and 4 bases respectively, with 17 bases between them. The DNA of the CDR3 is TGTGCCAGCACGTCCGACGGGGGGGTCGGAAACACCATATATTTT. This encodes CASTSDGGVGNTIYF.

The chain has TRBV5-5 and TRBJ2-3; TRBD1 aligns across 7 bases. Unmatched junction bases numbered 6, after V lost 1 base and J lost 4 bases. The germline V gene has CDR1 SGHKS and CDR2 YYEKEE (reference sequence). The CDR3 has 15 residues. CDR3 DNA sequence: TGTGCCAGCAGCTTGATCGTTCAGGGGGCAGATACGCAGTATTTT. Translating gives CASSLIVQGADTQYF.

V and J are TRBV7-6 and TRBJ2-5; TRBD2 might be the D (5 bases). In germline, CDR1 is SGHVS, CDR2 FNYEAQ. V lost 6 bases, J lost 4 bases, and 12 bases lay in between. CDR3 length: 13 amino acids. CDR3 sequence: CASSRTGVETQYF. For the CDR3, the DNA is TGTGCCAGCAGTCGCACCGGGGTAGAGACCCAGTACTTC.

The genes are TRBV5-1 and TRBJ1-2; D unclear. Germline V gene lookup returns CDR1 SGHRS and CDR2 YFSETQ. V was pared by 4 bases and J by 8 bases, with 12 bases between. The CDR3 is 12 residues long. The CDR3 coding sequence is TGCGCCAGCAGCCCAGACCGGGAAGGCTACACCTTC. Residues: CASSPDREGYTF.

The rearrangement joins TRBV14 to TRBJ2-7, with 11 bases aligning to TRBD1. Trimming at V came to 1 base and at J to 3 bases, leaving 2 bases not matched to a gene. Germline loops: CDR1 SGHDN, CDR2 FVKESK. This CDR3 comprises 15 residues. The CDR3 DNA reads as TGTGCCAGCAGCCAAGGGACAGGGGGCTTCTACGAGCAGTACTTC. Translating gives CASSQGTGGFYEQYF.

This clone was counted a few times. The gene calls are TRBV5-1 and TRBJ2-5, with D hard to call. With 0 bases removed from V and 2 bases from J, the gap between germline ends came to 8 bases. From germline, CDR1 is SGHRS and CDR2 YFSETQ. This CDR3 is built from 14 residues. CDR3 sequence (DNA): TGCGCCAGCAGCTTGGCAGGCAGTCAAGAGACCCAGTACTTC. Protein product: CASSLAGSQETQYF.

CDR3 in DNA: TGCGCCAGCAGCTTTCGCGGGGGTCAGGACATTCAGTACTTC. This gives the protein CASSFRGGQDIQYF. The V and J genes are TRBV5-1 and TRBJ2-4; 7 positions agree with TRBD2. In germline, CDR1 is SGHRS, CDR2 YFSETQ. CDR3 length: 14 amino acids. Germline trimming cut 2 bases from V and 8 bases from J; bases unmatched to any gene: 7.